This T cell receptor (beta chain) was sequenced during a study of blood T cell repertoires in COVID-19 (TCRdb year 2020). Some background on the complete study: Samples covering the acute and convalescent phases of COVID-19 were provided by collaborators in the United States, Italy and Spain. Deeply sampled blood TCRbeta repertoires from subjects exposed to, actively infected with, or recovered from COVID-19 were included in the dataset. HLA class I and class II types, where available, came from metadata supplied by the sample provider rather than from assay-based typing. Nearly every sample came with metadata listing a de-identified subject ID, COVID-19 status, age in years and sex. The repertoires were made available in a free public database intended to serve as a resource for research on the immune response to SARS-CoV-2. Samples came from the ongoing ImmuneRACE study (first 160 participants) plus 1,254 subjects from 6 global collaborators. The prospective study material was composed of cDNA or gDNA derived from T cells, B-cell-depleted T cells, or PBMCs.

TCRbeta CDR3 regions were amplified from genomic DNA by means of the immunoSEQ Assay, a bias-controlled multiplex PCR. Per the original workflow: Within the assay, amplification of reference gene primers was used to estimate how many nucleated cells each sample contained. To quantify the absolute abundance of each unique TCRbeta CDR3 rearrangement, sequence reads were collapsed and filtered. Productive Simpson clonality was computed per sample as the square root of Simpson's diversity index over productive rearrangements. The source is immuneACCESS, and TCRdb retained only in-frame sequences with V and J called. Part of the clones is not carried over; for the studies checked, unresolved V genes explain less than half of this, and the remainder is unexplained. From that table come the V and J calls and clone size; the DNA was used to work out D and trimming. Counted in this sample were some 73,000 clones; approximately 84% of them appeared once. Over 25% of the sample goes to the ten largest clones.

Whole blood was collected in K2EDTA tubes by collaborating institutions according to the institutions' own protocols. For TCRbeta analysis, collaborator samples were shipped as frozen whole blood, as isolated PBMCs, or as DNA extracted from either sample type. Notes on this clone: The clone's antigen remains unknown. Base qualities are missing; no much larger clone stands one base away.

Taken from the germline V gene, the CDR1 and CDR2 loops are SGHDT and YYEEEE. Here V drops 4 bases and J drops 6 bases, and the junction holds 13 bases not matched to any gene. The CDR3 spans 16 residues, from the cysteine through the phenylalanine. Just the 48-base CDR3 DNA is kept, in frame starting at base 1. Beyond this particular receptor, the publication reports: How much clinical and demographic metadata was included differed by source and by participant, and the metadata was provided uncurated.

The specimen sequenced was peripheral blood. The sequence joins TRBV5-6 to TRBJ2-5; the junction holds 9 bases that match TRBD1. This clonotype was sampled from a human donor in a cohort sampled during active COVID-19. The CDR3 here reads CASSLSGTGNWKTQYF. The nucleotides read TGTGCCAGCAGCCTGTCCGGGACAGGGAATTGGAAGACCCAGTACTTC. Here the CDR3 is joined to the reference TRBV5-6 and TRBJ2-5 genes, and the full variable domain is: DAGVTQSPTHLIKTRGQQVTLRCSPKSGHDTVSWYQQALGQGPQFIFQYYEEEERQRGNFPDRFSGHQFPNYSSELNVNALLLGDSALYLCASSLSGTGNWKTQYFGPGTRLLVL.